This T cell receptor (beta chain) was found in a study of OX40 agonist ivuxolimab in advanced cancers. Researchers took blood at baseline, on cycle 4 day 1, and on cycle 7 day 1. Overall study findings and caveats: At 0.1 to 3.0 mg/kg and by week 6, CD4+ and CD8+ T cells in the blood had expanded clonally. In general, CD8+ T cells held more expanded clones than CD4+ did, on average.

Germline V gives CDR1 SGHTA, CDR2 FQGNSA. The CDR3 sequence is 11 residues long. Trimming shortened V by 5 bases and J by 8 bases, and 7 bases separated the two germline ends. Assay: immunoSEQ multiplex PCR; the TCRdb copy retains only in-frame clones and omits some. This table has 60,000 to 85,000 clones, roughly 90% appearing once. Concerning this clone: Its antigen remains unidentified.

Source: CD4+ or CD8+ T cells sorted from blood, taken in a trial of the OX40 agonist ivuxolimab. The V and J genes are TRBV7-2 and TRBJ2-1; D call uncertain. This receptor was identified in an adult with an advanced solid tumor such as melanoma, head and neck, liver or kidney cancer. The CDR3 nucleotides read TGTGCCAGCAGCAAACGGTATGAGCAGTTCTTC. It specifies CASSKRYEQFF.